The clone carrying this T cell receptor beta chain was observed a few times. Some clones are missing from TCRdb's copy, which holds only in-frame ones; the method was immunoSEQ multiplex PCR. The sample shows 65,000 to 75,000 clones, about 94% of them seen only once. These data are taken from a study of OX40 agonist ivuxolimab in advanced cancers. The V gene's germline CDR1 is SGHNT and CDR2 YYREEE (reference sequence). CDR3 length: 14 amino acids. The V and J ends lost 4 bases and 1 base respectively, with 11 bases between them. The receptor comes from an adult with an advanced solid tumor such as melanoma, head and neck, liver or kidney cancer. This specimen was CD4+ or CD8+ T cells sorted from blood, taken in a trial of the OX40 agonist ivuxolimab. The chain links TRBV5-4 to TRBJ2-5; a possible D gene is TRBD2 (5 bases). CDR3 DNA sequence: TGTGCCAGCAGCGGCGGACTTATCCAAGAGACCCAGTACTTC. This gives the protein CASSGGLIQETQYF.